One T cell receptor (beta chain) is described in this entry. Its antigen is unknown. These data come from a study of breast tumors, draining lymph nodes, adjacent tissues. A single record per CDR3 protein comes from TCRdb applying MiXCR to the multiplex PCR reads. This table has 20,000 to 25,000 distinct CDR3 sequences, more than 50% appearing once. The study's findings and limits: Compared with lymph nodes, tumors were less diverse; compared with nontumor tissue, more.

This TCR came from a female donor with breast cancer. Some clones in this sample may be carry-over from other donors' samples. Sequenced: breast tumor tissue.

In DNA form, the CDR3 reads TGTGCCAGCACCAATCTAGCGGGGGTAGAGCAGTTCTTC. Amino acid sequence: CASTNLAGVEQFF. The chain employs TRBV5-8 and TRBJ2-1, with 10 bases fitting TRBD2. The CDR3 is 13 amino acids. V lost 6 bases, J lost 10 bases, and 7 bases stayed unmatched. Germline CDR1 SGHTS, CDR2 YDEGEE.